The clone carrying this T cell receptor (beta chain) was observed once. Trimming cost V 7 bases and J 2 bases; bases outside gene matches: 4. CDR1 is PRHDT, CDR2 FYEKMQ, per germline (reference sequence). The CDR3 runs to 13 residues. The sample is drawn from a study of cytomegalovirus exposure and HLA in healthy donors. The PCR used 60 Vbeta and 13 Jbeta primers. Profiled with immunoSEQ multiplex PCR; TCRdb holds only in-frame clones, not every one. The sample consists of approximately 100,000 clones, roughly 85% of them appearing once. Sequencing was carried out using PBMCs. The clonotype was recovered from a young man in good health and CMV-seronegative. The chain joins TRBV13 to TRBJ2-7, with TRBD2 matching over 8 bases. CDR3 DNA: TGTGCCAGCACGCGGGGGGCCCCCTACGAGCAGTACTTC. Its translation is CASTRGAPYEQYF.